Below are 20 T cell receptor beta chains sequenced from a single sample in a study of PD-L1 blockade in urothelial cancer. The method was immunoSEQ multiplex PCR; TCRdb's version includes in-frame clones alone and lacks a portion of them. Among tens of thousands of clones listed, 70% to 90% were seen once. The sample here was PBMCs, taken around atezolizumab (anti-PD-L1) treatment. The receptors come from a man between 45 and 60 years old with urothelial cancer.

The chain uses TRBV5-4 and TRBJ2-7, with 7 nucleotides matching TRBD1. V dropped 4 bases and J dropped 0; count of bases not matched to a gene: 7. Germline lookup yields CDR1 SGHNT and CDR2 YYREEE (reference sequence). The CDR3 extends over 15 amino acids. This CDR3 is CASSIGTASSYEQYF. For the CDR3, the DNA is TGTGCCAGCAGCATCGGGACAGCGAGCTCCTACGAGCAGTACTTC.

The chain links TRBV19 to TRBJ1-1; TRBD1 aligns across 7 bases. Trimming cost V 5 bases and J 0 bases; bases outside gene matches: 3. The CDR3 length is 14 residues. Per germline, CDR1 LNHDA and CDR2 SQIVND (reference sequence). The CDR3 loop is CASSPGQLNTEAFF. For the CDR3, the DNA is TGTGCCAGTAGTCCGGGACAGTTGAACACTGAAGCTTTCTTT.

The chain recombines TRBV9 with TRBJ2-7, with 8 bases identical to TRBD1. This CDR3 is 16 amino acids long. The junction had 9 bases not matched to a gene; V was cut back by 0 bases and J by 4 bases. The germline V gene encodes CDR1 SGDLS and CDR2 YYNGEE. In nucleotides, the CDR3 is TGTGCCAGCAGCGTAGCCGGACAGGGACCCCCTTACGAGCAGTACTTC. This encodes CASSVAGQGPPYEQYF. Full variable domain (remainder filled in from reference TRBV9 and TRBJ2-7): DSGVTQTPKHLITATGQRVTLRCSPRSGDLSVYWYQQSLDQGLQFLIQYYNGEERAKGNILERFSAQQFPDLHSELNLSSLELGDSALYFCASSVAGQGPPYEQYFGPGTRLTVT.

The chain recombines TRBV2 with TRBJ1-3; 10 nucleotides agree with TRBD1. With V trimmed by 6 bases and J by 1 base, 3 bases remained unmatched. Germline V CDR1 and CDR2: SNHLY, FYNNEI. The CDR3 spans 15 residues. CDR3 loop: CASRGTGVSGNTIYF. The CDR3 DNA is TGTGCCAGCAGGGGGACAGGGGTTTCTGGAAACACCATATATTTT.

The chain has TRBV29-1 and TRBJ1-2; D unclear. This CDR3 spans 12 amino acids. Per the germline V gene, CDR1 is SQVTM and CDR2 is ANQGSEA. V was clipped by 3 bases and J by 5 bases, with 10 bases between them. CDR3 nucleotides: TGCAGCGTTGAGGAGGGATCTTATGGCTACACCTTC. Its translation is CSVEEGSYGYTF.

This chain links TRBV6-6 with TRBJ2-3; 7 nucleotides align to TRBD1. Germline CDR1 and CDR2: MNHNY and SVGAGI (reference sequence). This CDR3 has 15 residues. V lost 1 base and J lost 3; bases outside the gene matches: 4. The chain's CDR3 is CASSYYRGETDTQYF. CDR3 bases: TGTGCCAGCAGTTACTACAGGGGAGAGACAGATACGCAGTATTTT.

The genes are TRBV7-2 and TRBJ1-2, with 11 nucleotides matching TRBD1. V gave up 10 bases and J gave up 4 bases; unmatched junction bases: 8. Germline V gene lookup returns CDR1 SGHTA and CDR2 FQGNSA. The CDR3 is 14 amino acids. CDR3 in DNA: TGTGCCACCTGGACAGGGGGCCAGGTCTATGGCTACACCTTC. This sequence encodes CATWTGGQVYGYTF.

V gene TRBV4-3 combines with J gene TRBJ2-1, with TRBD2 matching 13 bases. Germline V CDR1 and CDR2: LGHNA, YSLEER. V gave up 0 bases and J gave up 7 bases; unmatched junction bases: 0. The CDR3 consists of 15 residues. The chain's CDR3 is CASSQEGLAGNEQFF. For the CDR3, the DNA is TGCGCCAGCAGCCAAGAGGGACTAGCGGGAAATGAGCAGTTCTTC.

The rearrangement uses TRBV5-1 and TRBJ2-7, with 8 bases matching TRBD1. This CDR3 contains 14 residues. J gave up 2 bases and V 1 base, and 2 bases lay outside the gene matches. Germline V gene sequence: CDR1 SGHRS, CDR2 YFSETQ. CDR3 sequence reads: CASSLTGGTYEQYF. In DNA form, the CDR3 reads TGCGCCAGCAGCTTGACAGGGGGAACCTACGAGCAGTACTTC.

This clone was detected once. This chain uses TRBV28 with TRBJ2-5; D possibly corresponds to TRBD2 (6 bases). Germline values: CDR1 MDHEN, CDR2 SYDVKM. The length of the CDR3 is 14 residues. V was shortened by 4 bases and J by 1 base, with 10 bases between the two germline ends. The CDR3 sequence: CASSSVGLQETQYF. DNA of the CDR3: TGTGCCAGCAGTTCGGTGGGACTCCAAGAGACCCAGTACTTC.

This chain joins TRBV18 and TRBJ2-2; D may be TRBD2 (5 bases). The CDR3 sequence is 15 residues long. The V and J ends lost 3 bases and 0 bases respectively, with 8 bases between them. Germline V CDR1 and CDR2: KGHSH, LQKENI. The CDR3 here is CASSPDLPNTGELFF. The CDR3 coding sequence is TGTGCCAGCTCACCGGACTTACCGAACACCGGGGAGCTGTTTTTT.

The chain is built from TRBV25-1 and TRBJ2-1; D might be TRBD2 (5 bases). This CDR3 comprises 15 residues. Germline assignment: CDR1 MGHDK and CDR2 SYGVNS. The ends were cut back, 8 bases at V and 3 bases at J, with 17 bases in the middle. CDR3 region: CASSYDYPLYNEQFF. The DNA for the CDR3 is TGTGCCAGCTCCTACGACTACCCTCTCTACAATGAGCAGTTCTTC. The full variable domain, completed using reference TRBV25-1 and TRBJ2-1, is EADIYQTPRYLVIGTGKKITLECSQTMGHDKMYWYQQDPGMELHLIHYSYGVNSTEKGDLSSESTVSRIRTEHFPLTLESARPSHTSQYLCASSYDYPLYNEQFFGPGTRLTVL.

CDR3 DNA sequence: TGTGCCAGCAGCTCCTCCCCCTCTGGGGCCAACGTCCTGACTTTC. Amino acid sequence: CASSSSPSGANVLTF. This chain uses TRBV7-9 with TRBJ2-6; D remains ambiguous. Germline lookup yields CDR1 SEHNR and CDR2 FQNEAQ (reference sequence). V dropped 4 bases and J dropped 0 bases, with 7 bases sitting between them. The CDR3 runs 15 residues.

The rearrangement links TRBV10-2 to TRBJ2-3, with TRBD2 identical over 8 bases. Germline V gives CDR1 WSHSY, CDR2 SAAADI. The CDR3 loop spans 13 amino acids. V gave up 7 bases and J gave up 0 bases; unmatched junction bases: 0. The CDR3 DNA reads TGCGCCAGCACTAGCGGGAGCACAGATACGCAGTATTTT. This sequence encodes CASTSGSTDTQYF.

This chain links TRBV28 with TRBJ2-1, with 11 bases that match TRBD2. The CDR3 covers 17 residues. Trimming at V came to 6 bases and at J to 8 bases, leaving 15 bases not matched to a gene. Germline assignment: CDR1 MDHEN and CDR2 SYDVKM. The CDR3 nucleotides are TGTGCCAGCAGCCTGCACTGGGCTACTAGCGGGAGTGATGAGCAGTTCTTC. Its translation: CASSLHWATSGSDEQFF.

The chain recombines TRBV11-3 with TRBJ2-7; D unclear. Germline CDR1 reads SGHNT; CDR2 reads YENEEA. The CDR3 covers 13 residues. V was trimmed by 2 bases and J by 1 base, leaving 6 bases between them. The CDR3 is CASSLPGSYEQYF. In DNA form, the CDR3 reads TGTGCCAGCAGCTTACCAGGATCCTACGAGCAGTACTTC. Filled out from reference TRBV11-3 and TRBJ2-7, the complete variable domain reads EAGVVQSPRYKIIEKKQPVAFWCNPISGHNTLYWYLQNLGQGPELLIRYENEEAVDDSQLPKDRFSAERLKGVDSTLKIQPAELGDSAVYLCASSLPGSYEQYFGPGTRLTVT.

The chain is built from TRBV27 and TRBJ1-1, with D unresolved. This CDR3 is built from 14 residues. Trimming stripped 5 bases from V and 0 bases from J, with 10 bases between. Germline CDR1 is MNHEY and CDR2 is SMNVEV (reference sequence). The CDR3 here is CASSDNRMNTEAFF. The CDR3, as DNA: TGTGCCAGCAGTGACAATCGCATGAACACTGAAGCTTTCTTT.

This rearrangement joins TRBV2 to TRBJ2-6; 8 bases fit TRBD1. CDR1 is SNHLY and CDR2 is FYNNEI in the germline V gene. The CDR3 loop spans 15 amino acids. V gave up 6 bases and J gave up 2 bases; unmatched junction bases: 3. The DNA of the CDR3 is TGTGCCAGCAGGCTACAGGGGGCTGGGGCCAACGTCCTGACTTTC. Amino acid sequence: CASRLQGAGANVLTF.

The chain carries TRBV25-1 and TRBJ2-1, with 12 nucleotides matching TRBD1. CDR1 and CDR2 from the germline V gene are MGHDK and SYGVNS. Losses at the gene ends were 6 bases for V and 9 bases for J; bases not matched to a gene: 9. The CDR3 is 15 residues long. Here the CDR3 reads CASRPPGQGAVEQFF. The DNA for the CDR3 is TGTGCCAGCAGACCCCCGGGACAGGGGGCGGTTGAGCAGTTCTTC. Together with reference TRBV25-1 and TRBJ2-1, the CDR3 gives the full variable domain: EADIYQTPRYLVIGTGKKITLECSQTMGHDKMYWYQQDPGMELHLIHYSYGVNSTEKGDLSSESTVSRIRTEHFPLTLESARPSHTSQYLCASRPPGQGAVEQFFGPGTRLTVL.

The V call is TRBV18, the J call TRBJ2-7, with 7 bases matching TRBD1. The germline CDR1 and CDR2 sequences are KGHSH and LQKENI. Trimming at V came to 3 bases and at J to 6 bases, leaving 8 bases not matched to a gene. This CDR3 comprises 14 residues. CDR3 protein: CASSPVTGISEQYF. CDR3 coding DNA: TGTGCCAGCTCACCTGTGACAGGGATAAGCGAGCAGTACTTC.